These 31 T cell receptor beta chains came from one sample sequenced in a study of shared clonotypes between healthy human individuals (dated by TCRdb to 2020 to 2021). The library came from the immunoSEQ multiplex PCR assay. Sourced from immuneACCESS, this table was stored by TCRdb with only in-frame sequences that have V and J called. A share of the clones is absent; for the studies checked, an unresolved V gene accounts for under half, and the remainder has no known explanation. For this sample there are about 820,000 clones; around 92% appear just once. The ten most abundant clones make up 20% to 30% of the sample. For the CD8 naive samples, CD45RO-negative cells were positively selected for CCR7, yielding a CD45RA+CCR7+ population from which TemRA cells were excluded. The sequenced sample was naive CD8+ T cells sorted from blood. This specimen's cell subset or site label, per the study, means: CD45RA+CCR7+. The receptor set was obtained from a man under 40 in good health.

The CDR3 loop reads CASSLWDYNEQFF. The CDR3 coding sequence is TGCGCCAGCAGCTTGTGGGACTACAATGAGCAGTTCTTC. V gene TRBV5-1 combines with J gene TRBJ2-1; D ambiguous. This CDR3 comprises 13 residues. V was clipped by 1 base and J by 3 bases, with 5 bases between them. Germline CDR1 is SGHRS and CDR2 is YFSETQ.

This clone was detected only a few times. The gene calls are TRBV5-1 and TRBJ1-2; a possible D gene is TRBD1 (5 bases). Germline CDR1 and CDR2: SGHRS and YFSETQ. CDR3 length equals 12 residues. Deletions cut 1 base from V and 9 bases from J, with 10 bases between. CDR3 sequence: CASSLSADSYTF. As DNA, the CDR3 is TGCGCCAGCAGCTTGAGTGCGGACAGCTACACCTTC.

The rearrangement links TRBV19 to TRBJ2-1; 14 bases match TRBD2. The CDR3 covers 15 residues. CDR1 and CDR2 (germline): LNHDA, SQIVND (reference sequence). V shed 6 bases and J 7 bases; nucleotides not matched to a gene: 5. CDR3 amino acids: CASRGLAGVRNEQFF. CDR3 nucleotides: TGTGCCAGTAGGGGACTAGCGGGAGTTAGAAATGAGCAGTTCTTC.

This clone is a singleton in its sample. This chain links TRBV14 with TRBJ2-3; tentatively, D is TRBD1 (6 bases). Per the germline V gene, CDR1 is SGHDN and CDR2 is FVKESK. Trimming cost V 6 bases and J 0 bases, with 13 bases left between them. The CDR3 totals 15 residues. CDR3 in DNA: TGTGCCAGCAGAAGAACAGGGCTAAGCACAGATACGCAGTATTTT. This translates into CASRRTGLSTDTQYF.

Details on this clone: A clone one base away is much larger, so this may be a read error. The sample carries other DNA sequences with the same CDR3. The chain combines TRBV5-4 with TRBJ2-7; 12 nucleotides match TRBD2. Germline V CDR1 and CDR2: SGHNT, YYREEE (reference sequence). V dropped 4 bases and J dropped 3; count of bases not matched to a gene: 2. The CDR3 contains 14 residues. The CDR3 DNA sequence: TGTGCCAGCAGCCCGACTAGCGGGAGCTACGAGCAGTACTTC. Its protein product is CASSPTSGSYEQYF.

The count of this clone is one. The CDR3 is CSVVGGQGELFF. The CDR3 DNA is TGCAGCGTTGTTGGGGGGCAAGGGGAGCTGTTTTTT. The rearrangement links TRBV29-1 to TRBJ2-2, with D perhaps matching TRBD1 or TRBD2 (6 bases each). This CDR3 is 12 amino acids long. V was shortened by 4 bases and J by 8 bases, with 11 bases between the two germline ends. CDR1 and CDR2 (germline): SQVTM, ANQGSEA.

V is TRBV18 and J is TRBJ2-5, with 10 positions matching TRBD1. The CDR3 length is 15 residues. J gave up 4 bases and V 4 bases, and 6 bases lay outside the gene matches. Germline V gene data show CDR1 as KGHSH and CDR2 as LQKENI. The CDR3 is CASSLPGTGVETQYF. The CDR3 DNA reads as TGTGCCAGCTCACTTCCCGGGACAGGGGTAGAGACCCAGTACTTC.

In DNA form, the CDR3 reads TGTGCCAGCAGGGACACAGTTACCTTATCGGGCTACACCTTC. Amino acids: CASRDTVTLSGYTF. The V gene is TRBV9, the J gene TRBJ1-2, with D possibly being TRBD1 (5 bases). Per the germline V gene, CDR1 is SGDLS and CDR2 is YYNGEE. Deletions cut 5 bases from V and 8 bases from J, with 19 bases between. This CDR3 is 14 amino acids long.

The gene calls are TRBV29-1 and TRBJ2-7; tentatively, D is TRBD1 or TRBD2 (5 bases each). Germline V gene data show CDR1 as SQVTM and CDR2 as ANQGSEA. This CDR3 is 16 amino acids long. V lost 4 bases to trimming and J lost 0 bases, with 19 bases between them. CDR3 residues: CSVVIERTIRSYEQYF. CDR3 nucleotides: TGCAGCGTTGTAATTGAGCGGACAATACGCTCCTACGAGCAGTACTTC.

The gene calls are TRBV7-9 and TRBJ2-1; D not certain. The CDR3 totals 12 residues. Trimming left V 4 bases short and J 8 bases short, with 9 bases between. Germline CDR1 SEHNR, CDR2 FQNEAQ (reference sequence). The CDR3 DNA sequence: TGTGCCAGCAGCTCATCCTTGGATGAGCAGTTCTTC. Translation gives CASSSSLDEQFF.

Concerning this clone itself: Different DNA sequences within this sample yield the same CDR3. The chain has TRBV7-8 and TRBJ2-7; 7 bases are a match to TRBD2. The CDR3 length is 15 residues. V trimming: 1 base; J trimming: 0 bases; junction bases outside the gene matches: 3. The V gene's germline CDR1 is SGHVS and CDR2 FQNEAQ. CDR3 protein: CASSLGGGSSYEQYF. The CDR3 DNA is TGTGCCAGCAGCTTAGGGGGGGGAAGCTCCTACGAGCAGTACTTC.

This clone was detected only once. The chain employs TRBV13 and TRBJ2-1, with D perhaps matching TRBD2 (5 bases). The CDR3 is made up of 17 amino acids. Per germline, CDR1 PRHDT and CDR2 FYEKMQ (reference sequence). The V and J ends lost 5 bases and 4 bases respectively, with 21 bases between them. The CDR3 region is CASSGRRIRVEYNEQFF. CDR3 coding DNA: TGTGCCAGCAGCGGCCGGAGGATACGGGTTGAATACAATGAGCAGTTCTTC.

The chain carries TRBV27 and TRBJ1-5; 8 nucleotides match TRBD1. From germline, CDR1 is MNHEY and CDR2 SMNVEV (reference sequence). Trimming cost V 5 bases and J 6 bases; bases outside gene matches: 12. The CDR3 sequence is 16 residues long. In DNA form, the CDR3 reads TGTGCCAGCAGTCCCCGTCGTCAGGGGGCTGGTCAGCCCCAGCATTTT. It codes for CASSPRRQGAGQPQHF.

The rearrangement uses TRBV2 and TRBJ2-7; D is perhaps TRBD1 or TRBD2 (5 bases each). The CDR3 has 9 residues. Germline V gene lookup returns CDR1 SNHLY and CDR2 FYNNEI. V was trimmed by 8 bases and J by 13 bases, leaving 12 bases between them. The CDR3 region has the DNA TGTGCCAGCGGGACCCGGGACTACTTC. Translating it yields CASGTRDYF.

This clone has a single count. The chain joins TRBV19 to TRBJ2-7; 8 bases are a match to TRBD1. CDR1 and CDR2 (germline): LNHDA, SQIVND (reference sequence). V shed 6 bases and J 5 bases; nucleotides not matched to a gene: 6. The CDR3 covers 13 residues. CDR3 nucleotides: TGTGCCAGTAGCGGACAGGGAGGCGACGAGCAGTACTTC. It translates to CASSGQGGDEQYF.

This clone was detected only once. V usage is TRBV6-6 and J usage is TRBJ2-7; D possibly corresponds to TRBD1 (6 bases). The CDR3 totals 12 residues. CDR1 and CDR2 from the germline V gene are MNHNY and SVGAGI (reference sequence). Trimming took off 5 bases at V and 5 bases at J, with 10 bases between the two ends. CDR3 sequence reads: CASSTGFHEQYF. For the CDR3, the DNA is TGTGCCAGCAGTACAGGGTTCCACGAGCAGTACTTC.

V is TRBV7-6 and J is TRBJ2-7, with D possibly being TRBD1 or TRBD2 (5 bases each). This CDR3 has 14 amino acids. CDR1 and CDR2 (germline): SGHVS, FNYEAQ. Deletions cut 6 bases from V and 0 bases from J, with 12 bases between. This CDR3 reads CASRSGTDSYEQYF. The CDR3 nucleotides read TGTGCCAGCAGATCCGGGACGGACTCCTACGAGCAGTACTTC.

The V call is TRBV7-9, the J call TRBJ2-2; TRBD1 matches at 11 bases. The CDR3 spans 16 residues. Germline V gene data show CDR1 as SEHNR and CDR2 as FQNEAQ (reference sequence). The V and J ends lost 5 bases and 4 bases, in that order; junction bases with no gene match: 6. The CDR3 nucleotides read TGTGCCAGCAGCGCCCCCGGGACAGGGGGCACCGGGGAGCTGTTTTTT. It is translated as CASSAPGTGGTGELFF.

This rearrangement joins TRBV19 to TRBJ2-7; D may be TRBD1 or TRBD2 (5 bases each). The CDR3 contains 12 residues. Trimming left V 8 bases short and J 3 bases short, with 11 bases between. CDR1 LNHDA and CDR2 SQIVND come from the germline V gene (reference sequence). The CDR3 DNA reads TGTGCCAGTCGGGACCGTTACTACGAGCAGTACTTC. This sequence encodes CASRDRYYEQYF.

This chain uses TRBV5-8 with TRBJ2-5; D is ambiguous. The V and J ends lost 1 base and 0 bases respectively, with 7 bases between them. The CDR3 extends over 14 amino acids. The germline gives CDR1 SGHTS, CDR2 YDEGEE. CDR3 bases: TGTGCCAGCAGCTTGAGTCCGTACCAAGAGACCCAGTACTTC. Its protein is CASSLSPYQETQYF.

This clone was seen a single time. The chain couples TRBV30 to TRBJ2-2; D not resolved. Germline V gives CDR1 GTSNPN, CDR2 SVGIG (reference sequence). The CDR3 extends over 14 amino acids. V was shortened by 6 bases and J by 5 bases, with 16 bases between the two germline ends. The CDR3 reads CACSASWATGELFF. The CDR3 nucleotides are TGTGCCTGCTCCGCTTCGTGGGCAACCGGGGAGCTGTTTTTT.

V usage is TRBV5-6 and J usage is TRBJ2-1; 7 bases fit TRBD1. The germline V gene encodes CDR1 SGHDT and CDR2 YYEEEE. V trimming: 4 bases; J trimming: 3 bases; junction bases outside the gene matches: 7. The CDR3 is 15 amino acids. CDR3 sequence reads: CASSAPGQSYNEQFF. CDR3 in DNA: TGTGCCAGCAGCGCCCCGGGACAGAGCTACAATGAGCAGTTCTTC.

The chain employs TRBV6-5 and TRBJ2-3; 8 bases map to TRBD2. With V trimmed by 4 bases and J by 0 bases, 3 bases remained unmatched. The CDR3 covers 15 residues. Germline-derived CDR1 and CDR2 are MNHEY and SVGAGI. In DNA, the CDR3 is TGTGCCAGCAGTTCAACTAGCGGAAGCACAGATACGCAGTATTTT. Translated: CASSSTSGSTDTQYF.

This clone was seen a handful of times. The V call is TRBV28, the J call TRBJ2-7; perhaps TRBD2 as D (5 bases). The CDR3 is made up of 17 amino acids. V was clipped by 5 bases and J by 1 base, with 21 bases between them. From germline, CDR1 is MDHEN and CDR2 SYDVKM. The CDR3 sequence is CASSLNPTGSSSYEQYF. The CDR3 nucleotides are TGTGCCAGCAGTCTTAATCCGACGGGGTCCTCTTCCTACGAGCAGTACTTC.

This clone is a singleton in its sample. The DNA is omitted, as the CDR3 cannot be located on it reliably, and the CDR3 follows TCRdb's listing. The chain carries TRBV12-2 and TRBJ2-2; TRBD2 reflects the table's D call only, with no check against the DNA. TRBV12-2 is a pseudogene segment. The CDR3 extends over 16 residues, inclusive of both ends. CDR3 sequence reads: CASRLVVGVGTGELFF.

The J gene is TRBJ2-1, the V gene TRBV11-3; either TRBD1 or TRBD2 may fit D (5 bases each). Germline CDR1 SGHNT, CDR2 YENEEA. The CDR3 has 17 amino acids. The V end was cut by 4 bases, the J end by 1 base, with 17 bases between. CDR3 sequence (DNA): TGTGCCAGCAGCTCCCGAGAAGGGACGGAGTCCTACAATGAGCAGTTCTTC. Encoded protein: CASSSREGTESYNEQFF.

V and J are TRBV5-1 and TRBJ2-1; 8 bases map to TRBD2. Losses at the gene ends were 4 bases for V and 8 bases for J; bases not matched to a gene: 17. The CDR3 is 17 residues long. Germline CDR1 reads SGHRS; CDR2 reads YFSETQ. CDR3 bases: TGCGCCAGCAGCAACCGCGAAGACGGGAGGGCCGGGGATGAGCAGTTCTTC. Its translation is CASSNREDGRAGDEQFF.

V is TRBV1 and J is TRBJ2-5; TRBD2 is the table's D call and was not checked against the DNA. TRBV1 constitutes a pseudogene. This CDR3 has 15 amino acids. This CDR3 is CTSSQASGNQETQYF. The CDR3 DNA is TGCACCAGCAGCCAAGCTAGCGGGAACCAAGAGACCCAGTACTTC.

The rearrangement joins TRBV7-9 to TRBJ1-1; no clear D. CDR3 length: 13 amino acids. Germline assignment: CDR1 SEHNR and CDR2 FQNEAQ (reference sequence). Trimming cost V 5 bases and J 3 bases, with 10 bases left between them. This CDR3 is CASSRAGDTEAFF. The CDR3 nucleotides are TGTGCCAGCAGCCGGGCGGGAGACACTGAAGCTTTCTTT. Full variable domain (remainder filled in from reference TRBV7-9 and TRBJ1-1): DTGVSQNPRHKITKRGQNVTFRCDPISEHNRLYWYRQTLGQGPEFLTYFQNEAQLEKSRLLSDRFSAERPKGSFSTLEIQRTEQGDSAMYLCASSRAGDTEAFFGQGTRLTVV.

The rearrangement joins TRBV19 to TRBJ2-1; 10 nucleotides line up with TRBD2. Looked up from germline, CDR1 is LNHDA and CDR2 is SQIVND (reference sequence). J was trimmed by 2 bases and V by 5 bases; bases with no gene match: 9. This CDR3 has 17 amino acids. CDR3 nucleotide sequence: TGTGCCAGTAGTTGGTCCCTCACTAGCGGGGCCTACAATGAGCAGTTCTTC. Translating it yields CASSWSLTSGAYNEQFF.

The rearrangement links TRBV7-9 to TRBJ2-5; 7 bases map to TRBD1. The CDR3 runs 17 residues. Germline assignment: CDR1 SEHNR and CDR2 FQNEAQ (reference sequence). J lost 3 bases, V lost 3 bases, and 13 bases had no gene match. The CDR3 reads CASSLDRHSGPKETQYF. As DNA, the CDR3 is TGTGCCAGCAGCTTGGACAGGCACTCGGGCCCCAAAGAGACCCAGTACTTC.